The next 13 T cell receptor beta chains were all read from a single sample in a study of blood T cell repertoires in COVID-19 (dated by TCRdb to 2018 to 2021). Receptors were amplified or captured by the immunoSEQ multiplex PCR assay. TCRdb holds this immuneACCESS table with in-frame rearrangements only. Some clones are missing; in checked studies, unresolved V genes explain under half, and the rest has no known cause. The sample yields approximately 100,000 clones; 85% to 95% were counted once. The ten biggest clones cover 5.7% of the sample. Specimen: peripheral blood. These receptors came from a man in his fifties or sixties with active COVID-19.

The rearrangement links TRBV11-2 to TRBJ2-1; possibly TRBD1 for D (6 bases). This CDR3 is 14 amino acids long. The germline V gene encodes CDR1 SGHAT and CDR2 FQNNGV. Trimming stripped 6 bases from V and 5 bases from J, with 14 bases between. The CDR3 DNA sequence: TGTGCCAGCAGACCCCAGGGGCGAGACAATGAGCAGTTCTTC. It translates to CASRPQGRDNEQFF.

The chain links TRBV7-2 to TRBJ2-7; 14 bases are a match to TRBD2. CDR3 length: 16 residues. J lost 4 bases, V lost 3 bases, and 5 bases had no gene match. The germline CDR1 and CDR2 sequences are SGHTA and FQGNSA. CDR3 region: CASSFLGTSGRYEQYF. In DNA form, the CDR3 reads TGTGCCAGCAGCTTTCTTGGGACTAGCGGGAGATACGAGCAGTACTTC.

The chain recombines TRBV18 with TRBJ2-7, with 12 bases matching TRBD1. The CDR3 is 15 amino acids. The trim removed 8 bases at V and 5 bases at J, leaving 10 bases unmatched. The V gene's germline CDR1 is KGHSH and CDR2 LQKENI. The CDR3 is CASTSRDRGLNEQYF. The CDR3 nucleotides are TGTGCCAGCACGTCCCGGGACAGGGGGCTCAACGAGCAGTACTTC.

V is TRBV5-5 and J is TRBJ2-1, with D perhaps matching TRBD2 (6 bases). Trimming shortened V by 4 bases and J by 4 bases, and 12 bases separated the two germline ends. In germline, CDR1 is SGHKS, CDR2 YYEKEE (reference sequence). The CDR3 is made up of 14 amino acids. The CDR3 protein is CASSAVLAYNEQFF. CDR3 DNA: TGTGCCAGCAGCGCAGTCCTAGCGTACAATGAGCAGTTCTTC.

The genes are TRBV10-2 and TRBJ2-5, with 14 bases that match TRBD2. The CDR3 has 17 residues. Germline-derived CDR1 and CDR2 are WSHSY and SAAADI. J gave up 5 bases and V 0 bases, and 5 bases lay outside the gene matches. Here the CDR3 reads CASSESGLAGGMETQYF. The CDR3 nucleotides read TGCGCCAGCAGTGAGTCAGGACTAGCGGGAGGAATGGAGACCCAGTACTTC.

Regarding this clone: Different DNA sequences within this sample yield the same CDR3. The rearrangement uses TRBV15 and TRBJ2-7; a possible D gene is TRBD1 (6 bases). With 0 bases removed from V and 3 bases from J, the gap between germline ends came to 15 bases. The CDR3 extends over 16 amino acids. Germline V gene sequence: CDR1 LNHNV, CDR2 YYDKDF (reference sequence). The CDR3 region is CATSRDPTTGSYEQYF. The DNA for the CDR3 is TGTGCCACCAGCAGAGATCCTACGACAGGTAGCTACGAGCAGTACTTC.

This clone was seen only once. The chain has TRBV30 and TRBJ2-2; 9 positions match TRBD2. The CDR3 runs 16 residues. Germline CDR1 is GTSNPN and CDR2 is SVGIG (reference sequence). After removal of 0 bases from V and 2 bases from J, the junction contained 4 bases not matched to a gene. CDR3 region: CAWSVLLAGNTGELFF. DNA for the CDR3: TGTGCCTGGAGTGTTTTACTAGCGGGTAACACCGGGGAGCTGTTTTTT.

This chain's CDR3 is CASSHPGGTGELFF. CDR3 DNA: TGTGCCAGCAGCCACCCAGGGGGCACCGGGGAGCTGTTTTTT. This rearrangement joins TRBV4-2 to TRBJ2-2, with 7 bases identical to TRBD1. V shed 3 bases and J 4 bases; nucleotides not matched to a gene: 2. The CDR3 runs to 14 residues. CDR1 is LGHNA, CDR2 YNFKEQ, per germline.

The chain recombines TRBV19 with TRBJ2-3; no clear D. CDR3 length equals 14 residues. The ends were cut back, 3 bases at V and 2 bases at J, with 9 bases in the middle. CDR1 and CDR2 (germline): LNHDA, SQIVND (reference sequence). CDR3 sequence: CASSMGPNTDTQYF. The DNA of the CDR3 is TGTGCCAGTAGTATGGGCCCCAACACAGATACGCAGTATTTT.

This clone was observed once. The J gene is TRBJ1-1, the V gene TRBV30; tentatively, D is TRBD1 (5 bases). This CDR3 comprises 14 residues. Germline loops: CDR1 GTSNPN, CDR2 SVGIG (reference sequence). Trimming removed 0 bases at V and 5 bases at J, with 13 bases between. CDR3 residues: CAWSVSQGGTEAFF. In DNA form, the CDR3 reads TGTGCCTGGAGTGTTAGTCAGGGAGGAACTGAAGCTTTCTTT.

V usage is TRBV7-2 and J usage is TRBJ2-3, with D unresolved. Germline V gene sequence: CDR1 SGHTA, CDR2 FQGNSA. V was pared by 1 base and J by 5 bases, with 7 bases between. The CDR3 runs to 13 residues. The CDR3 loop reads CASSLGPGDTQYF. As DNA, the CDR3 is TGTGCCAGCAGCTTAGGTCCGGGAGATACGCAGTATTTT.

The rearrangement joins TRBV7-8 to TRBJ1-6; D is perhaps TRBD1 (5 bases). The V and J ends lost 5 bases and 6 bases respectively, with 11 bases between them. The CDR3 contains 14 residues. The germline V gene encodes CDR1 SGHVS and CDR2 FQNEAQ. This CDR3 reads CASSIDRVNSPLHF. CDR3 in DNA: TGTGCCAGCAGCATCGACAGAGTTAATTCACCCCTCCACTTT.

The chain joins TRBV6-1 to TRBJ2-5; 12 bases agree with TRBD2. The CDR3 extends over 18 amino acids. Germline V gene lookup returns CDR1 MNHNS and CDR2 SASEGT. Trimming at V came to 0 bases and at J to 4 bases, leaving 9 bases not matched to a gene. The CDR3 spells CASSEASRASGRAETQYF. The CDR3 DNA reads as TGTGCCAGCAGTGAAGCGAGTAGGGCTAGCGGGAGGGCAGAGACCCAGTACTTC.